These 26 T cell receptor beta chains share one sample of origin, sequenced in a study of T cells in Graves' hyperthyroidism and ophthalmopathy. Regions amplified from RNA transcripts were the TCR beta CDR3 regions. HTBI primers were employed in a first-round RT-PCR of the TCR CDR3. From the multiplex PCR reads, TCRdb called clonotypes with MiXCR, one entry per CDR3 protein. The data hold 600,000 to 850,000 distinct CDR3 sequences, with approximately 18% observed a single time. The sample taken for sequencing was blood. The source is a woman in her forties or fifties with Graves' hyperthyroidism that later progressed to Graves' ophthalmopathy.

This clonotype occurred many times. CDR3 amino acids: CASSKEPQGLDQPQHF. CDR3 coding DNA: TGTGCCAGCTCCAAAGAACCTCAGGGTTTGGATCAGCCCCAGCATTTT. The V and J genes are TRBV18 and TRBJ1-5; possible D gene TRBD1, 5 bases. There are 16 residues in the CDR3. V was clipped by 6 bases and J by 5 bases, with 20 bases between them. Germline V gives CDR1 KGHSH, CDR2 LQKENI.

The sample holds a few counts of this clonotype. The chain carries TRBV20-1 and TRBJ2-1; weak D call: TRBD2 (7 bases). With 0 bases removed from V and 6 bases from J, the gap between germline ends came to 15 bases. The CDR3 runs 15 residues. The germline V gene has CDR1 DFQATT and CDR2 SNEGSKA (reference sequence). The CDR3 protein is CSARDSGGRSNEQFF. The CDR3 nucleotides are TGCAGTGCTAGAGATTCGGGGGGCCGGAGCAATGAGCAGTTCTTC.

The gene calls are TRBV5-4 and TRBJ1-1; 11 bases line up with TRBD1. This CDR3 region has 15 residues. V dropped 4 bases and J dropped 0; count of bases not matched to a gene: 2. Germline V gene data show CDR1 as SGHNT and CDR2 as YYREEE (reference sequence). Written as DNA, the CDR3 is TGTGCCAGCAGCCGGACAGGGGGCTTGAACACTGAAGCTTTCTTT. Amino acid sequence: CASSRTGGLNTEAFF. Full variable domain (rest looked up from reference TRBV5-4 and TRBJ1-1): ETGVTQSPTHLIKTRGQQVTLRCSSQSGHNTVSWYQQALGQGPQFIFQYYREEENGRGNFPPRFSGLQFPNYSSELNVNALELDDSALYLCASSRTGGLNTEAFFGQGTRLTVV.

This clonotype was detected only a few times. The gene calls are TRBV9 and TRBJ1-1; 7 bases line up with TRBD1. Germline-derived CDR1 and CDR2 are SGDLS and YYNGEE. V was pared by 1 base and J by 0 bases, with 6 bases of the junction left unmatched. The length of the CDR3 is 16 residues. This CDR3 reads CASSVRAGTVNTEAFF. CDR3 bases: TGTGCCAGCAGCGTAAGAGCCGGGACAGTGAACACTGAAGCTTTCTTT.

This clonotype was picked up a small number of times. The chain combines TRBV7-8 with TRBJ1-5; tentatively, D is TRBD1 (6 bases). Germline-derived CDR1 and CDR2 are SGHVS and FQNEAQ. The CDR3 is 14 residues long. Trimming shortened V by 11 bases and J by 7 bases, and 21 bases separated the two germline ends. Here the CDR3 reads CACAPGGLSQPQHF. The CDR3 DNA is TGTGCCTGTGCACCCGGGGGGCTTAGCCAGCCCCAGCATTTT.

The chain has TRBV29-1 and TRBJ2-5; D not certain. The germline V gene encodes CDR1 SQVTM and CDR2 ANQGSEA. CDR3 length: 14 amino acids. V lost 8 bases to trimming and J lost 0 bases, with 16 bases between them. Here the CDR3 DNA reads TGCAGCTCGAAACCTGACGGACACCAAGAGACCCAGTACTTC. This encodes CSSKPDGHQETQYF.

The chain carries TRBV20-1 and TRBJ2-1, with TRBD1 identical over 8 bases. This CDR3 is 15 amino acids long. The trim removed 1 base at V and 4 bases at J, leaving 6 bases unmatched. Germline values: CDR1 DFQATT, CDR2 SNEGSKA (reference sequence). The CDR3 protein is CSARGGQGAYNEQFF. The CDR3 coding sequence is TGCAGTGCTAGAGGTGGGCAGGGGGCATACAATGAGCAGTTCTTC.

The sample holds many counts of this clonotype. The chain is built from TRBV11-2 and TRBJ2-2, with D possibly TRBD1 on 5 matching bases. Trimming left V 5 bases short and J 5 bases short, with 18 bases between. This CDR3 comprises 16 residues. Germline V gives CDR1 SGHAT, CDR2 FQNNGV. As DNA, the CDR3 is TGTGCCAGCAGCCCGGCAGGGTTAGATGGGACCGGGGAGCTGTTTTTT. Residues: CASSPAGLDGTGELFF.

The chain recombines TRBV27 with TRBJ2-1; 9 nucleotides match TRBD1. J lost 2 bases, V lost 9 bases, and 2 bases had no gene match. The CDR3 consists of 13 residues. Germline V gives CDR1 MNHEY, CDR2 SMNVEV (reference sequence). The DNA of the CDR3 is TGTGCCAGTCACAGGGGGCCCTACAATGAGCAGTTCTTC. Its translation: CASHRGPYNEQFF.

DNA of the CDR3: TGCAGCGATGTAGGTGGATATGGCTACACCTTC. The encoded protein is CSDVGGYGYTF. This sequence joins TRBV29-1 and TRBJ1-2; D not resolved. This CDR3 comprises 11 residues. V was cut by 7 bases and J by 5 bases, with 11 bases left in between. Germline V lookup: CDR1 SQVTM, CDR2 ANQGSEA.

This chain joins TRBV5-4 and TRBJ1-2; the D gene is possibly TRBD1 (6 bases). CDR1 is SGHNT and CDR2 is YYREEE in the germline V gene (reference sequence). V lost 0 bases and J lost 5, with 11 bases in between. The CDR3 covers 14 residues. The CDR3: CASSLAWQGYGYTF. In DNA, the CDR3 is TGTGCCAGCAGCTTGGCCTGGCAGGGGTATGGCTACACCTTC.

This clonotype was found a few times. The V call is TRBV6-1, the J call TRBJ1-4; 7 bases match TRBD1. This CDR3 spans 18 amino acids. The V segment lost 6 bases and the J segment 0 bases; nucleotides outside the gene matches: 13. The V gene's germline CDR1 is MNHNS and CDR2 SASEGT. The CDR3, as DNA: TGTGCCAGCAGCGACCCCGGTGCAGGGGGAGCAACTAATGAAAAACTGTTTTTT. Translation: CASSDPGAGGATNEKLFF.

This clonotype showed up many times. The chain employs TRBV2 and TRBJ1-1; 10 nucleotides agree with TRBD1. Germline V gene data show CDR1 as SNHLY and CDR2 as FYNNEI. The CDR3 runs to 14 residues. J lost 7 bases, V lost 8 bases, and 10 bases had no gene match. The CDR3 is CASGQDRGLNEAFF. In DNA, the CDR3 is TGTGCCAGCGGCCAAGACAGGGGGCTCAATGAAGCTTTCTTT.

The CDR3 sequence is CASSLLVGQETQYF. In DNA, the CDR3 is TGTGCCAGCAGTCTTTTGGTCGGCCAAGAGACCCAGTACTTC. The chain links TRBV12-3 or TRBV12-4 to TRBJ2-5; D remains ambiguous. The CDR3 totals 14 residues. The germline V and J ends were trimmed by 5 bases and 1 base, with 11 bases remaining between them.

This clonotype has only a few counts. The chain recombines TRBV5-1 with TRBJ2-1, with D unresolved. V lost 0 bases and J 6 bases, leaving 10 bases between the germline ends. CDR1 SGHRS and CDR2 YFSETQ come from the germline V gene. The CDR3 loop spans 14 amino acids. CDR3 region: CASSLATAPNEQFF. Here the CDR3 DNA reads TGCGCCAGCAGCTTGGCCACGGCGCCCAATGAGCAGTTCTTC. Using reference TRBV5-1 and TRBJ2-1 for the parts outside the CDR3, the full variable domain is KAGVTQTPRYLIKTRGQQVTLSCSPISGHRSVSWYQQTPGQGLQFLFEYFSETQRNKGNFPGRFSGRQFSNSRSEMNVSTLELGDSALYLCASSLATAPNEQFFGPGTRLTVL.

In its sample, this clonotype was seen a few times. In DNA form, the CDR3 reads TGTGCCAGCGAGGGGTGGCAAGAGACCCAGTACTTC. It is translated as CASEGWQETQYF. The V call is TRBV28, the J call TRBJ2-5; the D gene could be TRBD1 or TRBD2 (5 bases each). The CDR3 has 12 amino acids. V was trimmed by 8 bases and J by 2 bases, leaving 9 bases between them. Germline CDR1 and CDR2: MDHEN and SYDVKM.

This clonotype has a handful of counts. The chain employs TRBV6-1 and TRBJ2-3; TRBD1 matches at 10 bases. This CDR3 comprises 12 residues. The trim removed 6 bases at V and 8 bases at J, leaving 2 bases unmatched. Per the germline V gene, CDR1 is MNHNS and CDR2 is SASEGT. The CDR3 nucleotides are TGTGCCAGCAGCAGGGACAGGGGTACGCAGTATTTT. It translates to CASSRDRGTQYF.

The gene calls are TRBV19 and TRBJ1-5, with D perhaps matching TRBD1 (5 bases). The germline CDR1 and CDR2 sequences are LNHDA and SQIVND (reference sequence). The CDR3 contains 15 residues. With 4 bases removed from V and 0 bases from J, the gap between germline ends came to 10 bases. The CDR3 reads CASSKSDSSNQPQHF. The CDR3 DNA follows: TGTGCCAGTAGTAAATCCGACAGTAGCAATCAGCCCCAGCATTTT.

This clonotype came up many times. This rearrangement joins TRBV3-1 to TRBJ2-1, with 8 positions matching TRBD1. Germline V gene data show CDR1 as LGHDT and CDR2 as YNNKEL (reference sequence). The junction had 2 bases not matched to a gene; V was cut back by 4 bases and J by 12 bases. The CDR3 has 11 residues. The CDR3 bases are TGTGCCAGCAGCCTCGGACAGGGGCAGTTCTTC. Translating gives CASSLGQGQFF.

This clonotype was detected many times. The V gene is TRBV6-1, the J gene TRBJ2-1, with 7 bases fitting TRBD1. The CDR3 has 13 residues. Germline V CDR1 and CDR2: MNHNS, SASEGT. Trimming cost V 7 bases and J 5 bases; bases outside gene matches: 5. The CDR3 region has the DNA TGTGCCAGCACCCCACAGGGGAACAATGAGCAGTTCTTC. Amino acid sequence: CASTPQGNNEQFF.

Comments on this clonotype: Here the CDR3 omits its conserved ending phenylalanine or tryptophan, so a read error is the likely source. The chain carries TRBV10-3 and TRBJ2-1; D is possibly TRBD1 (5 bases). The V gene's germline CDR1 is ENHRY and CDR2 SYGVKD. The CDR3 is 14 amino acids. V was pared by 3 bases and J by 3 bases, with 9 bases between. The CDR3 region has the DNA TGTGCCATCAGTGACAGGGTTAACTACAATGAGCAGTTCCTC. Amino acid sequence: CAISDRVNYNEQFL.

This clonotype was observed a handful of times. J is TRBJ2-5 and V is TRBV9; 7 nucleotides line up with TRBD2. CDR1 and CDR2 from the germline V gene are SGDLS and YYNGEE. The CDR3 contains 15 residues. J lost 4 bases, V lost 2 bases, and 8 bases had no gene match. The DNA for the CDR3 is TGTGCCAGCAGCGTTACATTGGGAGGGGCAGAGACCCAGTACTTC. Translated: CASSVTLGGAETQYF.

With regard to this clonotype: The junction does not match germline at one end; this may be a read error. The CDR3 region is CASSQVGGQGADTQYF. The CDR3 DNA is TGCGCCAGCAGCCAAGTCGGCGGACAGGGGGCAGATACGCAGTATTTT. The J gene is TRBJ2-3, the V gene TRBV5-5; 10 bases match TRBD1. Germline V CDR1 and CDR2: SGHKS, YYEKEE (reference sequence). The CDR3 totals 16 residues. Variable domain in full (rest from reference TRBV5-5 and TRBJ2-3): DAGVTQSPTHLIKTRGQQVTLRCSPISGHKSVSWYQQVLGQGPQFIFQYYEKEERGRGNFPDRFSARQFPNYSSELNVNALLLGDSALYLCASSQVGGQGADTQYFGPGTRLTVL.

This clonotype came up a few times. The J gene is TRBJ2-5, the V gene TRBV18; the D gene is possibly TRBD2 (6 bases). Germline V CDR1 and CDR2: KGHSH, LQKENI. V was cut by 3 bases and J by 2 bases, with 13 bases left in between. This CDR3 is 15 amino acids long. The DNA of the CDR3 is TGTGCCAGCTCACCGTCACCTAGCGTACAAGAGACCCAGTACTTC. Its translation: CASSPSPSVQETQYF.

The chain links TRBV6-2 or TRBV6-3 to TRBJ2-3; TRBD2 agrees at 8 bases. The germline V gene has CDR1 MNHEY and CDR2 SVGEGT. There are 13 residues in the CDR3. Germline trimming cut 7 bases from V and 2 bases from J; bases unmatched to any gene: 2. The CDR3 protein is CASKGLATDTQYF. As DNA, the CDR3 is TGTGCCAGCAAAGGACTAGCCACAGATACGCAGTATTTT.

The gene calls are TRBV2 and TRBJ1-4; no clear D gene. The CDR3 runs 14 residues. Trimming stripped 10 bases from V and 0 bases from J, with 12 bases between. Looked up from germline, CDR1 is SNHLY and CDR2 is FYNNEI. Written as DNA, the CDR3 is TGTGCCACCAAGAAGACCCCAACTAATGAAAAACTGTTTTTT. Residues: CATKKTPTNEKLFF.